One sample yielded the 32 T cell receptor beta chains listed below, sequenced in a study of response to subunit inactivated influenza vaccine. TCRdb re-called the RT-PCR reads through MiXCR, storing one row per CDR3 protein. In the table there are approximately 680,000 distinct CDR3 sequences, approximately 14% of which are singletons. Sequencing was performed on PBMCs from blood, taken 11 to 12 days after vaccination. These receptors were taken from a middle-aged man who received an inactivated influenza vaccine.

This clonotype was recorded at least ten times. CDR3 residues: CASSYTPYTGELFF. The CDR3 nucleotides are TGTGCCAGCAGTTACACCCCCTACACCGGGGAGCTGTTTTTT. V gene TRBV6-2 or TRBV6-3 combines with J gene TRBJ2-2; D gene uncertain. V lost 2 bases, J lost 3 bases, and 7 bases lay in between. Germline assignment: CDR1 MNHEY and CDR2 SVGEGT. The CDR3 is 14 residues long.

The chain combines TRBV9 with TRBJ2-2; perhaps TRBD1 as D (6 bases). The CDR3 loop spans 16 amino acids. CDR1 SGDLS and CDR2 YYNGEE come from the germline V gene. Trimming took off 1 base at V and 1 base at J, with 11 bases between the two ends. The CDR3 nucleotides read TGTGCCAGCAGCGTATTTGTAGGGGGGAACACCGGGGAGCTGTTTTTT. It translates to CASSVFVGGNTGELFF.

This clonotype was seen only a few times. The rearrangement uses TRBV7-2 and TRBJ2-1, with 8 bases lining up with TRBD1. Germline CDR1 and CDR2: SGHTA and FQGNSA. The CDR3 is made up of 14 amino acids. The V gene end was trimmed by 0 bases and the J gene end by 12 bases; junction bases not matched to a gene: 7. CDR3 nucleotide sequence: TGTGCCAGCAGCTTAGCGCTAATGGGGACAGGGCAGTTCTTC. Protein sequence: CASSLALMGTGQFF. The complete variable domain, with remaining parts taken from reference TRBV7-2 and TRBJ2-1, reads GAGVSQSPSNKVTEKGKDVELRCDPISGHTALYWYRQSLGQGLEFLIYFQGNSAPDKSGLPSDRFSAERTGGSVSTLTIQRTQQEDSAVYLCASSLALMGTGQFFGPGTRLTVL.

This clonotype was seen a few times. The rearrangement uses TRBV27 and TRBJ2-7; possible D gene TRBD2, 6 bases. The CDR3 has 15 amino acids. V gave up 0 bases and J gave up 2 bases, with 11 bases separating them. The germline V gene has CDR1 MNHEY and CDR2 SMNVEV (reference sequence). The CDR3 reads CASSLSRLDPYEQYF. In nucleotides, the CDR3 is TGTGCCAGCAGTTTATCGCGACTAGACCCCTACGAGCAGTACTTC.

This clonotype showed up many times. V usage is TRBV7-2 and J usage is TRBJ2-7, with TRBD2 matching over 8 bases. The germline V gene has CDR1 SGHTA and CDR2 FQGNSA. Unmatched junction bases numbered 9, after V lost 6 bases and J lost 2 bases. The CDR3 spans 15 residues. The chain's CDR3 is CASSRLAGPAYEQYF. In nucleotides, the CDR3 is TGTGCCAGCAGTCGGTTAGCGGGACCCGCCTACGAGCAGTACTTC.

This sequence joins TRBV6-1 and TRBJ1-5; D possibly corresponds to TRBD1 (6 bases). Trimming removed 3 bases from V and 6 bases from J, with 15 bases in between. The CDR3 has 15 residues. The germline V gene encodes CDR1 MNHNS and CDR2 SASEGT. CDR3 coding DNA: TGTGCCAGCAGTGACGTACAGGGAGGGAGTCAGCCCCAGCATTTT. Protein product: CASSDVQGGSQPQHF.

The table lists this clonotype with a few counts. This chain uses TRBV29-1 with TRBJ2-7; 8 bases map to TRBD2. Germline CDR1 SQVTM, CDR2 ANQGSEA. This CDR3 has 13 residues. The V gene end was trimmed by 4 bases and the J gene end by 4 bases; junction bases not matched to a gene: 6. This CDR3 is CSVVSTSAYEQYF. DNA for the CDR3: TGCAGCGTTGTGTCGACTAGCGCATACGAGCAGTACTTC.

The table lists this clonotype with a few counts. CDR3 nucleotide sequence: TGTGCCAGCAGCTGGACTAGCGGGAAGGGGAGTGAGCAGTTCTTC. It is translated as CASSWTSGKGSEQFF. The chain recombines TRBV7-9 with TRBJ2-1; 12 bases are shared with TRBD2. The germline gives CDR1 SEHNR, CDR2 FQNEAQ (reference sequence). CDR3 length: 15 residues. Losses at the gene ends were 4 bases for V and 9 bases for J; bases not matched to a gene: 7.

The chain couples TRBV7-2 to TRBJ2-3, with 12 bases lining up with TRBD2. CDR3 size: 15 residues. In germline, CDR1 is SGHTA, CDR2 FQGNSA. V was pared by 5 bases and J by 7 bases, with 7 bases of the junction left unmatched. Here the CDR3 DNA reads TGTGCCAGCAGCAAGACTAGCGGGGGTTCAAATACGCAGTATTTT. Residues: CASSKTSGGSNTQYF.

The chain has TRBV3-1 and TRBJ2-2; TRBD1 or TRBD2 may be the D gene (5 bases each). Germline lookup yields CDR1 LGHDT and CDR2 YNNKEL (reference sequence). This CDR3 has 15 residues. Trimming took 4 bases from V and 4 from J, leaving 13 bases between them. As DNA, the CDR3 is TGTGCCAGCAGCCGAAGAGGGGAGATCACCGGGGAGCTGTTTTTT. This translates into CASSRRGEITGELFF.

The chain has TRBV6-5 and TRBJ1-2; D is undetermined. In germline, CDR1 is MNHEY, CDR2 SVGAGI. Deletions cut 0 bases from V and 2 bases from J, with 7 bases between. This CDR3 spans 14 amino acids. This CDR3 reads CASSYSRPNYGYTF. The CDR3 DNA follows: TGTGCCAGCAGTTACTCCAGGCCCAACTATGGCTACACCTTC.

This clonotype came up a few times. The chain employs TRBV2 and TRBJ2-3; D ambiguous. V gave up 3 bases and J gave up 0 bases, with 7 bases separating them. Germline V gives CDR1 SNHLY, CDR2 FYNNEI. The CDR3 covers 14 residues. The CDR3, as DNA: TGTGCCAGCAGTGATGACGGTAGCACAGATACGCAGTATTTT. This translates into CASSDDGSTDTQYF.

The V and J genes are TRBV19 and TRBJ2-7; TRBD1 might be the D (5 bases). V was shortened by 3 bases and J by 3 bases, with 9 bases between the two germline ends. The CDR3 contains 13 residues. Germline V gives CDR1 LNHDA, CDR2 SQIVND (reference sequence). The CDR3 sequence: CASSMGRDYEQYF. In nucleotides, the CDR3 is TGTGCCAGTAGTATGGGCAGGGACTACGAGCAGTACTTC.

The J gene is TRBJ2-3, the V gene TRBV10-3; no definite D call. The germline V gene encodes CDR1 ENHRY and CDR2 SYGVKD. There are 15 residues in the CDR3. V was trimmed by 3 bases and J by 2 bases, leaving 12 bases between them. CDR3 in amino acids: CAISDTNQPTDTQYF. CDR3 bases: TGTGCCATCAGTGATACTAACCAACCCACAGATACGCAGTATTTT.

This clonotype was detected many times. This chain uses TRBV3-1 with TRBJ1-2, with D tentatively TRBD1 (5 bases). Germline V lookup: CDR1 LGHDT, CDR2 YNNKEL (reference sequence). V was cut by 4 bases and J by 0 bases, with 9 bases left in between. CDR3 size: 14 residues. The CDR3 loop reads CASSLREANYGYTF. In DNA, the CDR3 is TGTGCCAGCAGCCTCAGGGAAGCTAACTATGGCTACACCTTC.

This clonotype was seen many times. The chain carries TRBV5-1 and TRBJ2-2, with D unclear. Per the germline V gene, CDR1 is SGHRS and CDR2 is YFSETQ. Trimming cost V 0 bases and J 2 bases, with 8 bases left between them. This CDR3 region has 15 residues. The CDR3 is CASSLDRVNTGELFF. The CDR3 DNA follows: TGCGCCAGCAGCTTGGACCGAGTTAACACCGGGGAGCTGTTTTTT. The full variable domain, completed using reference TRBV5-1 and TRBJ2-2, is KAGVTQTPRYLIKTRGQQVTLSCSPISGHRSVSWYQQTPGQGLQFLFEYFSETQRNKGNFPGRFSGRQFSNSRSEMNVSTLELGDSALYLCASSLDRVNTGELFFGEGSRLTVL.

This clonotype was observed a handful of times. The chain joins TRBV10-3 to TRBJ1-6; the match to TRBD1 covers 9 bases. Trimming cost V 4 bases and J 8 bases; bases outside gene matches: 9. Germline V CDR1 and CDR2: ENHRY, SYGVKD. CDR3 length: 16 amino acids. The CDR3 loop reads CAISAAGQGAYSPLHF. The CDR3 DNA reads as TGTGCCATCAGTGCGGCGGGACAGGGTGCTTATTCACCCCTCCACTTT.

This clonotype appeared many times. The chain employs TRBV20-1 and TRBJ1-1; no reliable D call. The length of the CDR3 is 14 residues. CDR1 is DFQATT and CDR2 is SNEGSKA in the germline V gene (reference sequence). The V end was cut by 5 bases, the J end by 6 bases, with 19 bases between. The CDR3 DNA reads TGCAGTGCTCCACACTCCTTTAGGGTATCTGAAGCTTTCTTT. Translation gives CSAPHSFRVSEAFF.

This clonotype was picked up a small number of times. The gene calls are TRBV5-1 and TRBJ2-5; D gene uncertain. The germline gives CDR1 SGHRS, CDR2 YFSETQ. V was pared by 1 base and J by 10 bases, with 29 bases between. This CDR3 spans 18 amino acids. For the CDR3, the DNA is TGCGCCAGCAGCTTGAGAATTTCCGGCCCCAAGACCCCAAGAGACCAGTACTTC. As protein: CASSLRISGPKTPRDQYF.

In its sample, this clonotype was seen a few times. The CDR3 loop is CSAASITSYEQYF. The CDR3 DNA sequence: TGCAGTGCCGCATCCATTACCTCCTACGAGCAGTACTTC. The chain is built from TRBV20-1 and TRBJ2-7, with D hard to call. The CDR3 contains 13 residues. Germline-derived CDR1 and CDR2 are DFQATT and SNEGSKA (reference sequence). V was trimmed by 6 bases and J by 0 bases, leaving 12 bases between them.

V gene TRBV4-3 combines with J gene TRBJ2-1; perhaps TRBD2 as D (5 bases). The CDR3 consists of 17 residues. V lost 1 base to trimming and J lost 0 bases, with 13 bases between them. CDR1 and CDR2 from the germline V gene are LGHNA and YSLEER. The CDR3 DNA is TGCGCCAGCAGCCAAGGAGAGCGGAGGAGCTCCTACAATGAGCAGTTCTTC. Residues: CASSQGERRSSYNEQFF.

This clonotype appeared a few times. This sequence joins TRBV4-1 and TRBJ2-3, with a weak D call TRBD2 (5 bases). CDR3 length: 19 amino acids. Germline lookup yields CDR1 MGHRA and CDR2 YSYEKL. V was cut by 4 bases and J by 4 bases, with 27 bases left in between. CDR3 amino acids: CASSPVVEWRTSSADTQYF. The DNA of the CDR3 is TGCGCCAGCAGCCCGGTCGTAGAATGGAGGACCTCCTCCGCAGATACGCAGTATTTT.

This clonotype was found a few times. The V gene is TRBV18, the J gene TRBJ2-3; no clear D. V lost 2 bases, J lost 5 bases, and 8 bases lay in between. CDR1 and CDR2 (germline): KGHSH, LQKENI. This CDR3 is built from 13 residues. CDR3 nucleotides: TGTGCCAGCTCACCAAGTTTAAGAGATACGCAGTATTTT. This encodes CASSPSLRDTQYF.

This clonotype was counted only a few times. The V gene is TRBV3-1, the J gene TRBJ1-4; D unresolved. The V end lost 1 base, the J end lost 3 bases, and 9 bases lay between the germline ends. Germline V gene lookup returns CDR1 LGHDT and CDR2 YNNKEL (reference sequence). The CDR3 runs 15 residues. CDR3 protein: CASSQGGNPNEKLFF. The DNA for the CDR3 is TGTGCCAGCAGCCAAGGGGGTAATCCTAATGAAAAACTGTTTTTT.

The chain is built from TRBV5-6 and TRBJ2-3, with 9 positions matching TRBD1. Trimming at V came to 4 bases and at J to 3 bases, leaving 9 bases not matched to a gene. The CDR3 has 16 residues. Germline V gives CDR1 SGHDT, CDR2 YYEEEE. CDR3 protein: CASSVTGGGRTDTQYF. The DNA for the CDR3 is TGTGCCAGCAGCGTCACAGGGGGCGGGCGAACAGATACGCAGTATTTT.

Only a few counts were recorded for this clonotype. The chain employs TRBV2 and TRBJ2-6; D call uncertain. The germline gives CDR1 SNHLY, CDR2 FYNNEI. The CDR3 has 14 residues. V was clipped by 7 bases and J by 2 bases, with 9 bases between them. This chain's CDR3 is CASIELAGANVLTF. The CDR3 DNA is TGTGCCAGCATAGAGTTAGCTGGGGCCAACGTCCTGACTTTC.

The chain uses TRBV5-1 and TRBJ2-1; 11 bases align to TRBD1. This CDR3 is built from 15 residues. The germline V gene has CDR1 SGHRS and CDR2 YFSETQ. Trimming removed 4 bases from V and 7 bases from J; junction bases left unmatched: 7. CDR3 coding DNA: TGCGCCAGCAGCCAGTTGGACAGGGGGCTTAATGAGCAGTTCTTC. This gives the protein CASSQLDRGLNEQFF.

Here the CDR3 reads CASSLATRGPAGEQYF. DNA for the CDR3: TGTGCCAGCAGCTTGGCTACGCGGGGCCCGGCGGGCGAGCAGTACTTC. The J gene is TRBJ2-7, the V gene TRBV5-4, with D possibly matching TRBD2 (6 bases). This CDR3 is 16 amino acids long. The V end was cut by 0 bases, the J end by 6 bases, with 19 bases between. Germline CDR1 SGHNT, CDR2 YYREEE (reference sequence).

V and J are TRBV7-8 and TRBJ2-2; no clear D gene. CDR1 SGHVS and CDR2 FQNEAQ come from the germline V gene. The CDR3 is made up of 16 amino acids. The V end lost 0 bases, the J end lost 0 bases, and 8 bases lay between the germline ends. This CDR3 reads CASSLARRPNTGELFF. The CDR3 bases are TGTGCCAGCAGCTTAGCCAGAAGACCGAACACCGGGGAGCTGTTTTTT.

V and J are TRBV19 and TRBJ2-1; weak D call: TRBD1 (5 bases). V lost 6 bases and J lost 4, with 16 bases in between. CDR1 is LNHDA and CDR2 is SQIVND in the germline V gene (reference sequence). CDR3 size: 15 residues. The CDR3: CASSTRAPGYNEQFF. CDR3 coding DNA: TGTGCCAGTAGCACCAGGGCCCCCGGGTACAATGAGCAGTTCTTC.

The chain employs TRBV28 and TRBJ2-7; the D gene is possibly TRBD2 (7 bases). Germline V lookup: CDR1 MDHEN, CDR2 SYDVKM. Trimming removed 8 bases from V and 3 bases from J, with 23 bases in between. The CDR3 is made up of 16 amino acids. CDR3 region: CASGKGGVSIFYEQYF. The CDR3 region has the DNA TGTGCCAGCGGTAAAGGGGGGGTTAGTATTTTCTACGAGCAGTACTTC. The variable domain in full, completed from reference TRBV28 and TRBJ2-7, reads DVKVTQSSRYLVKRTGEKVFLECVQDMDHENMFWYRQDPGLGLRLIYFSYDVKMKEKGDIPEGYSVSREKKERFSLILESASTNQTSMYLCASGKGGVSIFYEQYFGPGTRLTVT.

The chain links TRBV29-1 to TRBJ2-7, with TRBD1 as a possible D gene (7 bases). This CDR3 has 12 amino acids. Looked up from germline, CDR1 is SQVTM and CDR2 is ANQGSEA. The V end lost 1 base, the J end lost 7 bases, and 11 bases lay between the germline ends. The CDR3 nucleotides are TGCAGCGTTGAAGGGCAGGGGGGAGAGCAGTACTTC. This translates into CSVEGQGGEQYF.